Listed below are T cell receptor beta chains from one sample, sequenced in a study of graft-versus-host responses after intestinal transplantation. The data were produced by immunoSEQ multiplex PCR, yet TCRdb's version contains in-frame clones alone and is incomplete. The table includes more than 70,000 clones, roughly four fifths detected once. The antigens for these receptors are not known. Sample: unstimulated CD4+ T cells sorted from spleen or lymph node cells, taken before intestinal transplant. These receptors were obtained from a human donor who received an intestinal transplant. Both conserved end residues are part of each CDR3. The order of the fields is J gene, CDR3 length, clone size, D gene, V gene, CDR3 protein, CDR3 DNA. D genes are given only for firm matches. Clone sizes are given selectively: once, few, many, or a class where the clone is expanded.

TRBJ2-3 15 . . TRBV4-1 CASSLRDFGTDTQYF TGCGCCAGCAGCCTCCGGGACTTTGGCACAGATACGCAGTATTTT
TRBJ2-1 13 . . TRBV10-3 CAISGGPFNEQFF TGTGCCATCAGTGGGGGCCCTTTCAATGAGCAGTTCTTC
TRBJ1-1 12 . . TRBV6-5 CASRGRGTEAFF TGTGCCAGCAGGGGGAGAGGAACTGAAGCTTTCTTT
TRBJ1-2 15 . TRBD1 TRBV19 CASSRGDRANYGYTF TGTGCCAGTAGTAGGGGGGACAGAGCTAACTACGGCTACACCTTC
TRBJ1-3 16 . . TRBV6-5 CASSFTWRSTGNTIYF TGTGCCAGCAGTTTCACCTGGAGGAGCACAGGAAACACCATATATTTT
TRBJ2-7 13 once TRBD2 TRBV29-1 CAFREGKRNEQYF TGCGCCTTTAGGGAGGGGAAAAGAAACGAGCAGTACTTC
TRBJ2-5 12 . . TRBV5-6 CASSKTPAAQYF TGTGCCAGCAGCAAGACGCCGGCGGCCCAGTACTTC
TRBJ1-4 15 . . TRBV2 CASSERARVGEKLFF TGTGCCAGCAGTGAAAGGGCCAGGGTTGGGGAAAAACTGTTTTTT
TRBJ2-1 17 . TRBD2 TRBV7-3 CASSLGLAGLAVNEQFF TGTGCCAGCAGCTTAGGTTTGGCGGGACTAGCGGTCAATGAGCAGTTCTTC
TRBJ2-1 14 . TRBD1 TRBV5-1 CASSGGQGFNEQFF TGCGCCAGCAGCGGCGGACAGGGGTTCAATGAGCAGTTCTTC
TRBJ1-5 16 . . TRBV28 CASSFAQGYSNQPQHF TGTGCCAGCAGTTTCGCCCAGGGCTATAGCAATCAGCCCCAGCATTTT
TRBJ2-3 15 . . TRBV5-1 CASSLVGTSTDTQYF TGCGCCAGCAGCTTGGTGGGGACTAGCACAGATACGCAGTATTTT
TRBJ1-1 15 . . TRBV27 CASSLSPGMNTEAFF TGTGCCAGCAGTTTATCCCCAGGAATGAACACTGAAGCTTTCTTT
TRBJ2-7 14 . . TRBV5-1 CASRQQGDFYEQYF TGCGCCAGCCGACAGCAGGGGGACTTCTACGAGCAGTACTTC
TRBJ2-5 15 . . TRBV6-5 CASSYPTAGRETQYF TGTGCCAGCAGTTATCCCACCGCGGGCCGGGAGACCCAGTACTTC
TRBJ1-2 15 . . TRBV9 CASSARALGNYGYTF TGTGCCAGCAGCGCCAGGGCCCTGGGAAACTATGGCTACACCTTC